The rows below give T cell receptor beta chains drawn from one sample of a study of blood T cell repertoires in COVID-19. This table comes from immunoSEQ multiplex PCR, and its TCRdb copy is limited to in-frame clones, with some not included. The profile shows roughly 180,000 clones, roughly 83% of them singletons. Sequenced input: PBMCs or T cells enriched from blood (not recorded which). Receptors originate from a woman in her sixties or seventies who had recovered from COVID-19. Both conserved end residues are part of each CDR3. Fields, in order: D gene, clone size, J gene, V gene, CDR3 DNA, CDR3 protein. D genes are given only for firm matches. Clone sizes are given selectively: once, few, many, or a class where the clone is expanded.

d_call: TRBD1; clone_size: few; j_call: TRBJ2-3; v_call: TRBV28; cdr3_nt: TGTGCCAGCAGCTGGCAGGGGGGCACAGATACGCAGTATTTT; cdr3_aa: CASSWQGGTDTQYF
d_call: .; clone_size: few; j_call: TRBJ2-3; v_call: TRBV2; cdr3_nt: TGTGCCAGCACGGCCCGTGTGTCACAGAGTACGCAGTATTTT; cdr3_aa: CASTARVSQSTQYF
d_call: TRBD1; clone_size: .; j_call: TRBJ1-1; v_call: TRBV2; cdr3_nt: TGTGCCAGCAGTGGAATCAGGGGGCGCCGGACTGAAGCTTTCTTT; cdr3_aa: CASSGIRGRRTEAFF
d_call: TRBD2; clone_size: .; j_call: TRBJ2-3; v_call: TRBV5-1; cdr3_nt: TGCGCCAGCAGCGACACTAGCGGGATTGATACGCAGTATTTT; cdr3_aa: CASSDTSGIDTQYF
d_call: .; clone_size: .; j_call: TRBJ2-3; v_call: TRBV20-1; cdr3_nt: TGCAGTGCTAGTAGCCCAGATACGCAGTATTTT; cdr3_aa: CSASSPDTQYF
d_call: .; clone_size: .; j_call: TRBJ1-1; v_call: TRBV19; cdr3_nt: TGTGCCAGTAGGAACCAGGGACAGAACACTGAAGCTTTCTTT; cdr3_aa: CASRNQGQNTEAFF
d_call: TRBD1; clone_size: few; j_call: TRBJ1-5; v_call: TRBV3-1/TRBV3-2; cdr3_nt: TGTGCCAGCAGCCAGGAGAGGGGGCTGGATCAGCCCCAGCATTTT; cdr3_aa: CASSQERGLDQPQHF
d_call: TRBD2; clone_size: .; j_call: TRBJ2-5; v_call: TRBV2; cdr3_nt: TGTGCCAGCAGACGACTAGCGGGAGGCGGGACCCAGTACTTC; cdr3_aa: CASRRLAGGGTQYF
d_call: TRBD2; clone_size: .; j_call: TRBJ2-2; v_call: TRBV7-8; cdr3_nt: TGTGCCAGCAGCCGAGGGACTAGCGGGATTGGAACCGGGGAGCTGTTTTTT; cdr3_aa: CASSRGTSGIGTGELFF
d_call: TRBD1; clone_size: .; j_call: TRBJ2-6; v_call: TRBV19; cdr3_nt: TGTGCCAGTAGTCTGGGACAGGGTACTGGGGCCAACGTCCTGACTTTC; cdr3_aa: CASSLGQGTGANVLTF
d_call: .; clone_size: .; j_call: TRBJ2-4; v_call: TRBV2; cdr3_nt: TGTGCCAGCAGTGATGTGGGAGTCGGATACAAAAACATTCAGTACTTC; cdr3_aa: CASSDVGVGYKNIQYF
d_call: .; clone_size: .; j_call: TRBJ1-5; v_call: TRBV6-6; cdr3_nt: TGTGCCAGCAGTTACTCGAGCGGGGTCAATCAGCCCCAGCATTTT; cdr3_aa: CASSYSSGVNQPQHF
d_call: .; clone_size: .; j_call: TRBJ2-1; v_call: TRBV7-9; cdr3_nt: TGTGCCAGCAGCACAGGGTCAGAAAGGTACAATGAGCAGTTCTTC; cdr3_aa: CASSTGSERYNEQFF
d_call: TRBD2; clone_size: .; j_call: TRBJ2-7; v_call: TRBV7-8; cdr3_nt: TGTGCCAGCAGCCCAGGAAGGACTAGCGGGGAACAGTACTTC; cdr3_aa: CASSPGRTSGEQYF
d_call: .; clone_size: .; j_call: TRBJ2-2; v_call: TRBV18; cdr3_nt: TGTGCCAGCTCACCACTGACACGTAACACCGGGGAGCTGTTTTTT; cdr3_aa: CASSPLTRNTGELFF
d_call: .; clone_size: few; j_call: TRBJ1-5; v_call: TRBV5-4; cdr3_nt: TGTGCCAGCAGCCCGACGGAGAAGCCCCAGCATTTT; cdr3_aa: CASSPTEKPQHF
d_call: TRBD1; clone_size: .; j_call: TRBJ1-3; v_call: TRBV28; cdr3_nt: TGTGCCAGCAGTTCCGGACAGGGGGCTAGAAACACCATATATTTT; cdr3_aa: CASSSGQGARNTIYF
d_call: TRBD1; clone_size: .; j_call: TRBJ1-4; v_call: TRBV7-2; cdr3_nt: TGTGCCAGCAGCCCCGGGACAGGGGGGGGTGAAAAACTGTTTTTT; cdr3_aa: CASSPGTGGGEKLFF
d_call: TRBD1; clone_size: .; j_call: TRBJ2-3; v_call: TRBV15; cdr3_nt: TGTGCCACCAGCGCATATACAGGGGGCGGGACAGATACGCAGTATTTT; cdr3_aa: CATSAYTGGGTDTQYF
d_call: TRBD2; clone_size: few; j_call: TRBJ2-3; v_call: TRBV6-1; cdr3_nt: TGTGCCAGCAGTGCTACCGGGACTATAGGCTCAGATACGCAGTATTTT; cdr3_aa: CASSATGTIGSDTQYF
d_call: .; clone_size: .; j_call: TRBJ1-4; v_call: TRBV2; cdr3_nt: TGTGCCAGCAGTGGGTGGGGGGATGAAAAACTGTTTTTT; cdr3_aa: CASSGWGDEKLFF
d_call: .; clone_size: .; j_call: TRBJ1-1; v_call: TRBV6-5; cdr3_nt: TGTGCCAGCAGTTACAACGGACAGAACACTGAAGCTTTCTTT; cdr3_aa: CASSYNGQNTEAFF
d_call: TRBD1; clone_size: once; j_call: TRBJ2-5; v_call: TRBV7-9; cdr3_nt: TGTGCCAGCAGCCCGACAGGGGAAGAGACCCAGTACTTC; cdr3_aa: CASSPTGEETQYF
d_call: TRBD2; clone_size: .; j_call: TRBJ2-2; v_call: TRBV28; cdr3_nt: TGTGCCAGCATAGCGGGGGGGCCCGGGGAGCTGTTTTTT; cdr3_aa: CASIAGGPGELFF
d_call: .; clone_size: .; j_call: TRBJ1-5; v_call: TRBV12-5; cdr3_nt: TGTGCTAGTGGCCCCGACAGACTCAATCAGCCCCAGCATTTT; cdr3_aa: CASGPDRLNQPQHF
d_call: TRBD1; clone_size: .; j_call: TRBJ1-1; v_call: TRBV5-6; cdr3_nt: TGTGCCAGCAGCCAGGACAGGGTGGGGTTCACTGAAGCTTTCTTT; cdr3_aa: CASSQDRVGFTEAFF
d_call: TRBD2; clone_size: .; j_call: TRBJ2-2; v_call: TRBV5-4; cdr3_nt: TGTGCCACCGGACTAGCGGGAGGGAAGACCGGGGAGCTGTTTTTT; cdr3_aa: CATGLAGGKTGELFF
d_call: TRBD1; clone_size: .; j_call: TRBJ1-1; v_call: TRBV2; cdr3_nt: TGTGCCAGCAGATTAGAGGGACAGGGAAACACTGAAGCTTTCTTT; cdr3_aa: CASRLEGQGNTEAFF
d_call: TRBD1; clone_size: .; j_call: TRBJ1-1; v_call: TRBV27; cdr3_nt: TGTGCCAGCAGTTTGGGAAGGGGGCTTACTGAAGCTTTCTTT; cdr3_aa: CASSLGRGLTEAFF
d_call: .; clone_size: .; j_call: TRBJ1-2; v_call: TRBV14; cdr3_nt: TGTGCCAGCAGCCAAGGATTGGGGGCGGCCTATGGCTACACCTTC; cdr3_aa: CASSQGLGAAYGYTF
d_call: TRBD1; clone_size: .; j_call: TRBJ2-6; v_call: TRBV7-6; cdr3_nt: TGTGCCAGCAGCGTTCGGACAGGGTACTCTGGGGCCAACGTCCTGACTTTC; cdr3_aa: CASSVRTGYSGANVLTF
d_call: TRBD2; clone_size: .; j_call: TRBJ2-4; v_call: TRBV7-8; cdr3_nt: TGTGCCAGCAGCTTAGAGGGACTAGCGACGAACATTCAGTACTTC; cdr3_aa: CASSLEGLATNIQYF
d_call: .; clone_size: .; j_call: TRBJ1-5; v_call: TRBV30; cdr3_nt: TGTGCCTGGAGTGTAACGGGGGAAAAACAGCCCCAGCATTTT; cdr3_aa: CAWSVTGEKQPQHF
d_call: .; clone_size: .; j_call: TRBJ2-1; v_call: TRBV12-3/TRBV12-4; cdr3_nt: TGTGCCAGCAGTACAGCTTACAATGAGCAGTTCTTC; cdr3_aa: CASSTAYNEQFF
d_call: .; clone_size: .; j_call: TRBJ2-3; v_call: TRBV5-1; cdr3_nt: TGCGCCAGCAGCTTGGGACAGGCAACAGATACGCAGTATTTT; cdr3_aa: CASSLGQATDTQYF
d_call: .; clone_size: once; j_call: TRBJ1-3; v_call: TRBV10-3; cdr3_nt: TGTGCCACCCAGGGAACTGGAAACACCATATATTTT; cdr3_aa: CATQGTGNTIYF
d_call: .; clone_size: .; j_call: TRBJ1-1; v_call: TRBV7-3; cdr3_nt: TGTGCCAGCAGCCCAGGCTTGAACACTGAAGCTTTCTTT; cdr3_aa: CASSPGLNTEAFF